The 22 T cell receptor beta chains listed next were all sequenced from one sample in a study of T cell repertoires in cytomegalovirus infection. TCRdb analysed the reads with MiXCR anew, one entry per CDR3 protein. This sample has roughly 200,000 distinct CDR3 sequences, with about 15% found just once. Material: CD8+ T cells from PBMCs. These receptor sequences come from a human donor in good health (CMV status not recorded). Some clones in this sample may be carry-over from other donors' samples.

There are a few counts of this clonotype. V usage is TRBV14 and J usage is TRBJ1-1; 7 bases are shared with TRBD1. The V and J ends lost 4 bases and 1 base, in that order; junction bases with no gene match: 3. The CDR3 covers 14 residues. Germline CDR1 SGHDN, CDR2 FVKESK. In nucleotides, the CDR3 is TGTGCCAGCAGCCCTCGGACAGGGAACACTGAAGCTTTCTTT. This gives the protein CASSPRTGNTEAFF.

V and J are TRBV28 and TRBJ1-5; D gene uncertain. The CDR3 is 13 amino acids. Germline V CDR1 and CDR2: MDHEN, SYDVKM. Trimming pared 2 bases from V and 4 bases from J, leaving 6 bases between. The CDR3 DNA is TGTGCCAGCAGTTTAGCAGATAATCAGCCCCAGCATTTT. Protein sequence: CASSLADNQPQHF.

The table lists this clonotype with many counts. The rearrangement links TRBV7-2 to TRBJ2-1; the D is unclear. V lost 5 bases and J 4 bases, leaving 6 bases between the germline ends. The germline V gene has CDR1 SGHTA and CDR2 FQGNSA. The length of the CDR3 is 12 residues. This CDR3 reads CASSPGYNEQFF. The CDR3 coding sequence is TGTGCCAGCAGCCCCGGTTACAATGAGCAGTTCTTC.

The chain carries TRBV12-3 or TRBV12-4 and TRBJ2-7; a weak D match, TRBD1 (6 bases). Deletions cut 5 bases from V and 5 bases from J, with 22 bases between. The CDR3 extends over 16 amino acids. CDR3 DNA: TGTGCCAGCAGTCCCTTGATCGCCGGGACATCCAACGAGCAGTACTTC. Its protein product is CASSPLIAGTSNEQYF.

The table lists this clonotype with a few counts. V gene TRBV7-2 combines with J gene TRBJ1-6; TRBD1 agrees at 8 bases. CDR3 length equals 16 residues. V gave up 1 base and J gave up 7 bases; unmatched junction bases: 6. Germline CDR1 reads SGHTA; CDR2 reads FQGNSA. The CDR3 sequence is CASSLVDRVSNSPLHF. The CDR3 DNA reads as TGTGCCAGCAGCTTAGTGGACAGGGTATCCAATTCACCCCTCCACTTT.

This clonotype was counted between two and nine times. The chain carries TRBV30 and TRBJ1-5; 9 positions agree with TRBD1. Germline assignment: CDR1 GTSNPN and CDR2 SVGIG (reference sequence). The V and J ends lost 1 base and 6 bases, in that order; junction bases with no gene match: 4. CDR3 length equals 14 residues. CDR3 sequence (DNA): TGTGCCTGGAGTGATACAGGGGGCTCTCAGCCCCAGCATTTT. As protein: CAWSDTGGSQPQHF.

This clonotype was found a few times. The rearrangement uses TRBV7-9 and TRBJ2-7; 7 bases are a match to TRBD1. There are 13 residues in the CDR3. Germline V gives CDR1 SEHNR, CDR2 FQNEAQ (reference sequence). The V segment lost 4 bases and the J segment 2 bases; nucleotides outside the gene matches: 2. CDR3 DNA sequence: TGTGCCAGCAGCTGGGACAGCACCTACGAGCAGTACTTC. Protein product: CASSWDSTYEQYF.

This clonotype appeared a few times. The V gene is TRBV13, the J gene TRBJ2-1; 7 bases fit TRBD2. The CDR3 contains 15 residues. Germline V gives CDR1 PRHDT, CDR2 FYEKMQ (reference sequence). V was pared by 6 bases and J by 4 bases, with 9 bases of the junction left unmatched. The chain's CDR3 is CASRLTGGPYNEQFF. The CDR3 nucleotides are TGTGCCAGCAGATTAACGGGGGGTCCTTACAATGAGCAGTTCTTC.

This clonotype was found a few times. CDR3 bases: TGTGCCAGCAGCTTAGTCCCTCAGCGGAGCTCCTACAATGAGCAGTTCTTC. Translating it yields CASSLVPQRSSYNEQFF. The V gene is TRBV11-2, the J gene TRBJ2-1; tentatively, D is TRBD2 (5 bases). The germline V gene has CDR1 SGHAT and CDR2 FQNNGV. This CDR3 has 17 amino acids. V lost 1 base to trimming and J lost 0 bases, with 13 bases between them.

V gene TRBV11-2 combines with J gene TRBJ2-7; 7 nucleotides match TRBD2. The CDR3 contains 15 residues. V gave up 5 bases and J gave up 2 bases; unmatched junction bases: 9. Germline-derived CDR1 and CDR2 are SGHAT and FQNNGV. The CDR3 DNA reads as TGTGCCAGCAGCCAAGGGAGGGGCAGGCCCTACGAGCAGTACTTC. The encoded protein is CASSQGRGRPYEQYF.

Worth noting for this clonotype: A read error may produce the germline difference seen at one junction end. This chain joins TRBV28 and TRBJ1-4; 7 nucleotides line up with TRBD1. The CDR3 loop spans 16 amino acids. Per germline, CDR1 MDHEN and CDR2 SYDVKM. DNA for the CDR3: TGTGCCAGCAGTTTAGACCTTACGGGACAGATTGAAAAACTGCTTTTT. Protein product: CASSLDLTGQIEKLLF.

The CDR3 region is CASGWTGPNQPQHF. For the CDR3, the DNA is TGTGCCAGCGGATGGACAGGGCCAAATCAGCCCCAGCATTTT. The gene calls are TRBV27 and TRBJ1-5; TRBD1 matches 8 bases. The CDR3 sequence is 14 residues long. Germline CDR1 MNHEY, CDR2 SMNVEV (reference sequence). J was trimmed by 4 bases and V by 8 bases; bases with no gene match: 7.

This clonotype has more than one count but fewer than ten. This chain links TRBV7-9 with TRBJ1-2; 7 nucleotides match TRBD1. The CDR3 loop spans 15 amino acids. With 2 bases clipped from V and 0 bases from J, the junction kept 3 bases outside the gene matches. In germline, CDR1 is SEHNR, CDR2 FQNEAQ (reference sequence). The CDR3: CASSLPGQSNYGYTF. CDR3 sequence (DNA): TGTGCCAGCAGCTTACCGGGACAGTCTAACTATGGCTACACCTTC.

This chain connects TRBV10-3 to TRBJ2-3; D might be TRBD2 (6 bases). V was cut by 10 bases and J by 3 bases, with 14 bases left in between. Germline V CDR1 and CDR2: ENHRY, SYGVKD. The CDR3 is 13 residues long. CDR3 loop: CATETGDTDTQYF. CDR3 sequence (DNA): TGTGCCACCGAGACGGGAGATACAGATACGCAGTATTTT.

J is TRBJ2-7 and V is TRBV7-9; TRBD2 might be the D (6 bases). The CDR3 contains 13 residues. V shed 1 base and J shed 4 bases, with 8 bases lying between them. The germline V gene encodes CDR1 SEHNR and CDR2 FQNEAQ (reference sequence). CDR3 region: CASSLGDFYEQYF. CDR3 nucleotides: TGTGCCAGCAGCTTAGGGGACTTTTACGAGCAGTACTTC.

This clonotype has just a few counts. This chain uses TRBV6-6 with TRBJ1-1, with 7 nucleotides matching TRBD1. The CDR3 is 17 amino acids. From germline, CDR1 is MNHNY and CDR2 SVGAGI (reference sequence). V was clipped by 0 bases and J by 3 bases; unmatched bases: 10. The DNA of the CDR3 is TGTGCCAGCAGTTACTCTCCGTTTGACAGGGAGGACACTGAAGCTTTCTTT. This gives the protein CASSYSPFDREDTEAFF.

The chain links TRBV6-5 to TRBJ2-1, with TRBD2 identical over 9 bases. Trimming took 2 bases from V and 8 from J; bases not matched to a gene: 10. The CDR3 runs to 16 residues. CDR1 and CDR2 (germline): MNHEY, SVGAGI. The DNA for the CDR3 is TGTGCCAGCAGTTACAATGGCGGGGGGGCTTTGGATGAGCAGTTCTTC. Its protein product is CASSYNGGGALDEQFF.

This clonotype has more than one count but fewer than ten. This chain joins TRBV6-8 and TRBJ2-5; either TRBD1 or TRBD2 may supply D (5 bases each). Germline-derived CDR1 and CDR2 are MNHGY and SAAAGT. CDR3 length equals 15 residues. V lost 0 bases and J lost 5, with 13 bases in between. The DNA for the CDR3 is TGTGCCAGCAGTTACTCGCCGGGACGAGAGGAGACCCAGTACTTC. Its translation is CASSYSPGREETQYF.

Notes on this clonotype: The DNA is omitted, as the CDR3 cannot be located on it reliably, and the CDR3 follows TCRdb's listing. The chain links TRBV5-6 to TRBJ2-4; TRBD1 reflects the table's D call only, with no check against the DNA. Looked up from germline, CDR1 is SGHDT and CDR2 is YYEEEE. With termini counted, the CDR3 has 12 amino acids. The CDR3 sequence: CASSSWGQGNYF.

The rearrangement links TRBV7-6 to TRBJ2-3; D uncertain. The V end lost 5 bases, the J end lost 0 bases, and 12 bases lay between the germline ends. Looked up from germline, CDR1 is SGHVS and CDR2 is FNYEAQ. The CDR3 is 15 amino acids. Here the CDR3 reads CASSLRSPSTDTQYF. The CDR3 DNA follows: TGTGCCAGCAGCCTACGCTCCCCTAGCACAGATACGCAGTATTTT.

The chain combines TRBV27 with TRBJ1-4; D might be TRBD1 (5 bases). Germline V gene data show CDR1 as MNHEY and CDR2 as SMNVEV (reference sequence). Trimming cost V 3 bases and J 6 bases, with 11 bases left between them. The CDR3 extends over 14 amino acids. The CDR3 DNA is TGTGCCAGCAGTTTCGGAGGGGTCGATGAAAAACTGTTTTTT. This codes for CASSFGGVDEKLFF.

The gene calls are TRBV7-6 and TRBJ2-3; D might be TRBD1 (5 bases). V lost 10 bases and J 4 bases, leaving 18 bases between the germline ends. Germline V gene data show CDR1 as SGHVS and CDR2 as FNYEAQ. The CDR3 runs 14 residues. The CDR3 region is CATIDSRAADTQYF. DNA for the CDR3: TGTGCCACGATCGACTCCAGGGCTGCAGATACGCAGTATTTT.